Detailed here is one T cell receptor (beta chain). What it recognizes is unknown. The data belong to a study of beta chain features in type 1 diabetes. Study information: Examination spanned about 110 million sorted cells from all samples.

The entirety of the isolated RNA underwent reverse transcription, so expressed TCRB transcripts were sequenced. Profiling relied on immunoSEQ multiplex PCR, and the TCRdb table lists in-frame clones only, not all of them. The profile shows around 710,000 clones, roughly 12% of them singletons. Germline CDR1 is SEHNR and CDR2 is FQNEAQ (reference sequence). V shed 4 bases and J 1 base; nucleotides not matched to a gene: 2. The CDR3 is 15 residues long. Study-wide results and limits: The similarity of naive, central memory and Treg TCRB repertoires appeared greater among patients than among healthy donors. More deletions and fewer insertions at VDJ junctions were seen in type 1 diabetes patients. All four CD4+ subsets of Type 1 diabetes patients contained TCRB CDR3s that were moderately but significantly shorter.

What was sequenced was naive CD4+ T cells from blood. The receptor's source is a man younger than 40 with type 1 diabetes. This rearrangement joins TRBV7-9 to TRBJ2-5; 11 positions match TRBD1. The CDR3 nucleotides are TGTGCCAGCAGCTCAGGACAGGGGGCCCAAGAGACCCAGTACTTC. Its translation is CASSSGQGAQETQYF.